A selection of T cell receptor beta chains follows, all from one sample in a study of OX40 agonist ivuxolimab in advanced cancers. Sequencing used immunoSEQ multiplex PCR; TCRdb keeps in-frame clones, though not all of them. The sample lists tens of thousands of clones, about 87% occurring once. The source material was CD4+ or CD8+ T cells sorted from blood, sampled in a trial of the OX40 agonist ivuxolimab. These receptors were obtained from an adult with an advanced solid tumor such as melanoma, head and neck, liver or kidney cancer. Both conserved end residues are part of each CDR3. The D gene is left open where the match is weak. The listing skips clone size in some rows; elsewhere it reads once, few, many or a size class.

TRBJ1-5,NA,TRBV10-3,NA,CAISEWGGVGNQPQHF,TGTGCCATCAGTGAGTGGGGAGGGGTTGGCAATCAGCCCCAGCATTTT
TRBJ2-3,NA,TRBV4-1,NA,CASSQVGRGPEGTDTQYF,TGCGCCAGCAGCCAAGTGGGCAGAGGGCCTGAGGGCACAGATACGCAGTATTTT
TRBJ2-3,TRBD1,TRBV7-2,NA,CASSRDGTGGTDTQYF,TGTGCCAGCAGCCGCGACGGGACAGGCGGGACAGATACGCAGTATTTT
TRBJ2-6,NA,TRBV7-2,NA,CASSREGGGANVLTF,TGTGCCAGCAGCAGAGAGGGAGGTGGGGCCAACGTCCTGACTTTC
TRBJ2-5,NA,TRBV7-7,once,CASSSGREETQYF,TGTGCCAGCAGCTCGGGACGGGAGGAGACCCAGTACTTC
TRBJ1-5,NA,TRBV4-3,NA,CASSQVLGSGQPQHF,TGCGCCAGCAGCCAAGTCTTGGGGAGCGGACAGCCCCAGCATTTT
TRBJ2-3,TRBD2,TRBV7-9,few,CASSLVLAGTDTQYF,TGTGCCAGCAGCTTAGTCCTAGCGGGCACAGATACGCAGTATTTT
TRBJ2-1,TRBD2,TRBV7-7,NA,CASSSTAGGRPFF,TGTGCCAGCAGCTCCACGGCGGGAGGGCGACCGTTCTTC
TRBJ2-1,NA,TRBV7-2,NA,CASSLGGPRVEQFF,TGTGCCAGCAGCTTGGGGGGGCCCCGGGTTGAGCAGTTCTTC
TRBJ1-5,NA,TRBV18,NA,CASSPTREGYQPQHF,TGTGCCAGCTCACCAACCCGTGAAGGGTATCAGCCCCAGCATTTT